This T cell receptor (beta chain) comes out of a study of T cells after yellow fever vaccination. As concerns this clonotype: Its antigen is as yet unknown.

The CDR3 spans 14 residues. Germline loops: CDR1 KGHSH, CDR2 LQKENI. V was pared by 5 bases and J by 3 bases, with 4 bases of the junction left unmatched. MiXCR, run by TCRdb on the 5' RACE reads, gives a single entry per CDR3 protein. Among 160,000 or so distinct CDR3 sequences listed, 5.5% to 7.5% were seen once. Study-level results: Contaminants from the bulk population, in the form of abundant clonotypes, could be found in FACS-sorted repertoires. Overlap between CD4 and CD8 compartments was detected for a small share of clonotypes.

The specimen was CD4+ T cells sorted from PBMCs, collected less than 6 days after the first yellow fever vaccination. V gene TRBV18 combines with J gene TRBJ2-3; TRBD1 matches at 8 bases. This TCR was recovered from a man younger than 35 who received the YFV17D yellow fever vaccine. CDR3 in amino acids: CASSTGTGTDTQYF. Here the CDR3 DNA reads TGTGCCAGCTCAACCGGGACAGGTACAGATACGCAGTATTTT.